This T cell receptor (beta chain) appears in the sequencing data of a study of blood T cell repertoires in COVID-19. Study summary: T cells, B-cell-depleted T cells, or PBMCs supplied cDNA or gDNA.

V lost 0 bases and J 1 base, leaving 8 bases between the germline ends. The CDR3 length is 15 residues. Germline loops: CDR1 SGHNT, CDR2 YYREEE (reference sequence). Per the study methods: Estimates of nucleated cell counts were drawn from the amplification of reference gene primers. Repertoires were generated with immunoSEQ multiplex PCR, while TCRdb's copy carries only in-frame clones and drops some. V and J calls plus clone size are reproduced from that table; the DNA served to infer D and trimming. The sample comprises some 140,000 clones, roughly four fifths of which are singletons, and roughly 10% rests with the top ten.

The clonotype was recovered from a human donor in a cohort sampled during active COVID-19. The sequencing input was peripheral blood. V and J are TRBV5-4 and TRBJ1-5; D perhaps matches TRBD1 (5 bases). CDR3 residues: CASSLGGGSNQPQHF. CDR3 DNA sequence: TGTGCCAGCAGCTTGGGCGGGGGGAGCAATCAGCCCCAGCATTTT.